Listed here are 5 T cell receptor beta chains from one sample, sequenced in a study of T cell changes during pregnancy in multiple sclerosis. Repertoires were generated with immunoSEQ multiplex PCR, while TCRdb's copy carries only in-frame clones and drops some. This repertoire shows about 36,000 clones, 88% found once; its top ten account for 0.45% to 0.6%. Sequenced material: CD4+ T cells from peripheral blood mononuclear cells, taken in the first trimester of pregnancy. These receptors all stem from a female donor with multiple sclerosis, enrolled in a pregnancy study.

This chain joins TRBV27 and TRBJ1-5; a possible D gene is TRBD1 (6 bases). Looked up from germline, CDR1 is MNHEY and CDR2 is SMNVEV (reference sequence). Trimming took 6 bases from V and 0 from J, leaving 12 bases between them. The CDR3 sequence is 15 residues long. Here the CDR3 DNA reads TGTGCCAGCAGAGGGGGACATTATAGCAATCAGCCCCAGCATTTT. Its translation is CASRGGHYSNQPQHF.

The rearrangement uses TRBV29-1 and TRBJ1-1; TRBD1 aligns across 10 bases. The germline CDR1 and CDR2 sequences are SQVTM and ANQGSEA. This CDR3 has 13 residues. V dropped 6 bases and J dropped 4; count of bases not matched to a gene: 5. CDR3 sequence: CSVRTGGGTEAFF. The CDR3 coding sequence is TGCAGCGTGCGGACAGGGGGGGGCACTGAAGCTTTCTTT.

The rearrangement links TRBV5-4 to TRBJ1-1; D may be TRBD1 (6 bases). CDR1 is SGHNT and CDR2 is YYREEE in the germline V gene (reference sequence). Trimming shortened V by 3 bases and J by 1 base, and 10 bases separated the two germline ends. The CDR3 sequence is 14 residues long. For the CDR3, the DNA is TGTGCCAGCAGCTGGGACATGGAGAACACTGAAGCTTTCTTT. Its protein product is CASSWDMENTEAFF.

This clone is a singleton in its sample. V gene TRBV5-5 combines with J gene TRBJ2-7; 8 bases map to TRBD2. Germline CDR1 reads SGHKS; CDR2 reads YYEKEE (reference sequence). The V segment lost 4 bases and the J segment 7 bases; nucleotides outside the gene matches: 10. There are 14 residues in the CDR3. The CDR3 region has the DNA TGTGCCAGCAGCAGCGGGACTAGTGGGGGGGAGCAGTACTTC. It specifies CASSSGTSGGEQYF.

CDR3 sequence: CATSRDTTDLQPQHF. The CDR3 region has the DNA TGTGCCACCAGCAGAGATACGACAGATTTACAGCCCCAGCATTTT. V is TRBV15 and J is TRBJ1-5; the D gene is possibly TRBD1 (5 bases). Trimming removed 0 bases at V and 7 bases at J, with 13 bases between. The germline V gene encodes CDR1 LNHNV and CDR2 YYDKDF (reference sequence). The CDR3 contains 15 residues.